The 2 T cell receptor beta chains reported below all come from one sample, sequenced in a study of cytomegalovirus exposure and HLA in healthy donors. The PCR employed 60 Vbeta primers together with 13 Jbeta primers. The method was immunoSEQ multiplex PCR; TCRdb's version includes in-frame clones alone and lacks a portion of them. The sample carries some 140,000 clones, 76% recorded once. Sequencing used PBMCs. Receptors originate from a female donor in good health and CMV-seropositive.

CDR3 loop: CASMGTASRYTF. The CDR3 DNA follows: TGTGCCAGCATGGGGACAGCTTCTCGCTACACCTTC. V is TRBV28 and J is TRBJ1-2; TRBD1 matches at 7 bases. In germline, CDR1 is MDHEN, CDR2 SYDVKM. V trimming: 7 bases; J trimming: 9 bases; junction bases outside the gene matches: 8. There are 12 residues in the CDR3.

This sequence joins TRBV14 and TRBJ2-1; possible D gene TRBD2, 5 bases. The CDR3 spans 15 residues. Germline lookup yields CDR1 SGHDN and CDR2 FVKESK. V was cut by 4 bases and J by 4 bases, with 14 bases left in between. Written as DNA, the CDR3 is TGTGCCAGCAGCCCATCCGGACGGGAATACAATGAGCAGTTCTTC. Protein: CASSPSGREYNEQFF.